This TCR beta chain was captured by sequencing in a study of T cell responses to AZD1222 COVID-19 vaccine. Findings of the study overall: Spike-specific TCR breadth and depth were elevated following two AZD1222 doses.

Concerning this clone itself: Its target is not known.

Second doses that came at about 4 or about 12 weeks were put together. The protocol was immunoSEQ multiplex PCR, while the TCRdb copy is restricted to in-frame clones and leaves out a portion. The sample holds tens of thousands of clones, 70% to 90% seen once. The CDR3 is made up of 18 amino acids. Germline CDR1 is SGHTA and CDR2 is FQGNSA. With 4 bases clipped from V and 0 bases from J, the junction kept 13 bases outside the gene matches. This sample comprised peripheral blood, obtained 28 days after the second AZD1222 dose. V usage is TRBV7-2 and J usage is TRBJ1-1, with TRBD1 matching 8 bases. The TCR was taken from an adult who received the AZD1222 COVID-19 vaccine. CDR3 region: CASSYAPTGASMNTEAFF. The CDR3 DNA reads TGTGCCAGCAGCTACGCCCCGACAGGGGCAAGCATGAACACTGAAGCTTTCTTT.